What follows are 24 T cell receptor beta chains derived from one specimen sequenced in a study of cytomegalovirus exposure and HLA in healthy donors (dated by TCRdb to the late 2010s). Library preparation used the immunoSEQ multiplex PCR assay. TCRdb provides this immuneACCESS table in a form limited to in-frame rearrangements. Some clones are lacking; in checked studies, under half of them reflect an unresolved V gene, and why the rest are absent is not known. In all, the sample holds approximately 60,000 clones, and roughly 94% of those were seen once. Together, the top ten hold about 7% of the sample. Sample: PBMCs. The receptor source for this set is a woman aged 18 to 35 in good health and CMV-seropositive.

The V call is TRBV6-5, the J call TRBJ2-1; unclear D gene. Germline V gene lookup returns CDR1 MNHEY and CDR2 SVGAGI. With 4 bases removed from V and 12 bases from J, the gap between germline ends came to 13 bases. This CDR3 region has 12 residues. The CDR3 DNA is TGTGCCAGCAGTTCAAGCCCTACTTCGCAGTTCTTC. Protein: CASSSSPTSQFF.

This chain joins TRBV29-1 and TRBJ2-1; tentatively, D is TRBD2 (5 bases). V was cut by 6 bases and J by 8 bases, with 20 bases left in between. Germline V gives CDR1 SQVTM, CDR2 ANQGSEA. This CDR3 region has 14 residues. CDR3 amino acids: CSVALAVSAYEQFF. CDR3 DNA sequence: TGCAGCGTAGCGCTAGCCGTGTCTGCGTATGAGCAGTTCTTC.

This clone is a singleton in its sample. J is TRBJ1-6 and V is TRBV7-2; TRBD1 aligns across 10 bases. The CDR3 length is 16 residues. Germline-derived CDR1 and CDR2 are SGHTA and FQGNSA. V shed 5 bases and J 6 bases; nucleotides not matched to a gene: 7. This CDR3 is CASSRDRGTSNSPLHF. The CDR3 nucleotides are TGTGCCAGCAGCCGGGACAGGGGAACGTCTAATTCACCCCTCCACTTT.

The chain carries TRBV11-3 and TRBJ1-1; D gene ambiguous. V lost 5 bases and J 4 bases, leaving 11 bases between the germline ends. Germline CDR1 reads SGHNT; CDR2 reads YENEEA. This CDR3 region has 13 residues. CDR3 sequence (DNA): TGTGCCAGCAGCAAAGAAGGCGGCACTGAAGCTTTCTTT. Its translation: CASSKEGGTEAFF. Looking up the rest from reference TRBV11-3 and TRBJ1-1 gives the full variable domain: EAGVVQSPRYKIIEKKQPVAFWCNPISGHNTLYWYLQNLGQGPELLIRYENEEAVDDSQLPKDRFSAERLKGVDSTLKIQPAELGDSAVYLCASSKEGGTEAFFGQGTRLTVV.

The DNA of the CDR3 is TGCGCCAGCAGCTTGAGCGGGGGGGCCCCAGATACGCAGTATTTT. Amino acids: CASSLSGGAPDTQYF. The chain joins TRBV5-1 to TRBJ2-3, with 10 bases lining up with TRBD2. The germline V gene has CDR1 SGHRS and CDR2 YFSETQ. J gave up 4 bases and V 1 base, and 3 bases lay outside the gene matches. The CDR3 loop spans 15 amino acids.

The J gene is TRBJ2-3, the V gene TRBV6-5; 9 bases map to TRBD1. Germline loops: CDR1 MNHEY, CDR2 SVGAGI. Trimming cost V 5 bases and J 1 base; bases outside gene matches: 4. CDR3 length: 15 residues. The CDR3 reads CASSPTGGGTDTQYF. The CDR3 coding sequence is TGTGCCAGCAGTCCGACAGGGGGAGGCACAGATACGCAGTATTTT.

This chain joins TRBV29-1 and TRBJ2-3, with TRBD2 matching over 11 bases. In germline, CDR1 is SQVTM, CDR2 ANQGSEA. With V trimmed by 7 bases and J by 0 bases, 15 bases remained unmatched. The CDR3 contains 18 residues. This chain's CDR3 is CSGKSGTSGSTSTDTQYF. CDR3 nucleotides: TGCAGCGGAAAATCCGGGACTAGCGGTTCGACAAGCACAGATACGCAGTATTTT.

The chain uses TRBV9 and TRBJ2-5; the match to TRBD1 covers 8 bases. The germline gives CDR1 SGDLS, CDR2 YYNGEE. CDR3 size: 16 residues. The junction had 12 bases not matched to a gene; V was cut back by 3 bases and J by 5 bases. The CDR3 DNA follows: TGTGCCAGCAGCGACTCCACCAGGGGGCGCAAGGAGACCCAGTACTTC. Translated: CASSDSTRGRKETQYF.

The J gene is TRBJ2-1, the V gene TRBV6-6; 13 bases are shared with TRBD2. Germline lookup yields CDR1 MNHNY and CDR2 SVGAGI (reference sequence). CDR3 length equals 16 residues. V lost 5 bases and J lost 8; bases outside the gene matches: 9. The CDR3 spells CASSPRTSGGRDEQFF. The CDR3 DNA sequence: TGTGCCAGCAGTCCGCGGACTAGCGGGGGAAGGGATGAGCAGTTCTTC.

This rearrangement joins TRBV21-1 to TRBJ1-1; the table's D call of TRBD1 was not tested on the DNA. TRBV21-1 is deemed a pseudogene. This CDR3 is built from 16 residues. The CDR3 sequence: CASSKNTRQGTSEAFF. DNA for the CDR3: TGTGCCAGCAGCAAAAACACTCGACAGGGGACCTCTGAAGCTTTCTTT.

CDR3 sequence (DNA): TGTGCCAGCTCACCGATAGTGGGCACAGATACGCAGTATTTT. Protein sequence: CASSPIVGTDTQYF. V usage is TRBV18 and J usage is TRBJ2-3, with D unresolved. Trimming took 3 bases from V and 1 from J, leaving 8 bases between them. Germline CDR1 KGHSH, CDR2 LQKENI. The length of the CDR3 is 14 residues.

This chain links TRBV28 with TRBJ2-7, with a tentative D call TRBD1 (5 bases). In germline, CDR1 is MDHEN, CDR2 SYDVKM. The CDR3 length is 13 residues. The V end was cut by 7 bases, the J end by 0 bases, with 10 bases between. CDR3 coding DNA: TGTGCCAGCAAGCATCAGGGCTCCTACGAGCAGTACTTC. Translating it yields CASKHQGSYEQYF.

V is TRBV7-9 and J is TRBJ2-5; D is possibly TRBD2 (5 bases). This CDR3 is 16 amino acids long. Germline CDR1 SEHNR, CDR2 FQNEAQ (reference sequence). V was cut by 2 bases and J by 4 bases, with 17 bases left in between. The CDR3 sequence is CASSLIGLAQGETQYF. CDR3 coding DNA: TGTGCCAGCAGCTTAATTGGTCTAGCCCAAGGAGAGACCCAGTACTTC.

V gene TRBV18 combines with J gene TRBJ1-2, with D perhaps matching TRBD1 (5 bases). The germline V gene has CDR1 KGHSH and CDR2 LQKENI. Trimming removed 2 bases at V and 2 bases at J, with 12 bases between. The CDR3 has 15 amino acids. The CDR3 DNA reads as TGTGCCAGCTCACCAGTTGCAGGGTCGAACTATGGCTACACCTTC. It translates to CASSPVAGSNYGYTF.

This sequence joins TRBV28 and TRBJ2-7, with 12 bases lining up with TRBD2. This CDR3 is built from 15 residues. Germline CDR1 MDHEN, CDR2 SYDVKM. J was trimmed by 5 bases and V by 6 bases; bases with no gene match: 8. CDR3: CASRETSGSNNEQYF. The CDR3 DNA reads TGTGCCAGCAGAGAGACTAGCGGGAGTAACAACGAGCAGTACTTC.

The chain carries TRBV6-1 and TRBJ2-7; 7 nucleotides align to TRBD1. The CDR3 runs 15 residues. With V trimmed by 3 bases and J by 6 bases, 11 bases remained unmatched. Germline loops: CDR1 MNHNS, CDR2 SASEGT. CDR3 residues: CASSDPGQPFPEQYF. As DNA, the CDR3 is TGTGCCAGCAGTGACCCGGGACAGCCCTTCCCCGAGCAGTACTTC.

This clone was seen a single time. This chain connects TRBV4-1 to TRBJ2-5; 11 nucleotides agree with TRBD2. CDR3 length equals 17 residues. From germline, CDR1 is MGHRA and CDR2 YSYEKL. V was pared by 3 bases and J by 0 bases, with 6 bases of the junction left unmatched. The CDR3 spells CASSQMPGLADQETQYF. The CDR3 coding sequence is TGCGCCAGCAGCCAGATGCCGGGACTAGCGGACCAAGAGACCCAGTACTTC.

J is TRBJ2-3 and V is TRBV7-8, with D unresolved. CDR3 length equals 14 residues. V was trimmed by 5 bases and J by 3 bases, leaving 12 bases between them. Germline values: CDR1 SGHVS, CDR2 FQNEAQ. In DNA form, the CDR3 reads TGTGCCAGCAGCCCTGACAAAAGAACAGATACGCAGTATTTT. This encodes CASSPDKRTDTQYF.

The rearrangement links TRBV10-3 to TRBJ1-6; TRBD1 might be the D (6 bases). This CDR3 comprises 14 residues. Germline CDR1 and CDR2: ENHRY and SYGVKD. Trimming took off 3 bases at V and 5 bases at J, with 8 bases between the two ends. CDR3: CAISDRQDNSPLHF. The CDR3 DNA reads TGTGCCATCAGTGACCGACAGGATAATTCACCCCTCCACTTT.

This chain joins TRBV7-8 and TRBJ1-1; D may be TRBD1 (6 bases). V was trimmed by 5 bases and J by 8 bases, leaving 12 bases between them. There are 12 residues in the CDR3. The germline gives CDR1 SGHVS, CDR2 FQNEAQ. CDR3 region: CASSHGTTEAFF. As DNA, the CDR3 is TGTGCCAGCAGCCACGGGACAACCGAAGCTTTCTTT.

This chain joins TRBV7-3 and TRBJ2-3, with D maybe TRBD1 (5 bases). CDR3 length equals 13 residues. Germline-derived CDR1 and CDR2 are SGHTA and FQGTGA. Trimming stripped 5 bases from V and 2 bases from J, with 8 bases between. The CDR3 here is CASSATVTDTQYF. DNA of the CDR3: TGTGCCAGCAGCGCGACAGTCACAGATACGCAGTATTTT.

V and J are TRBV12-5 and TRBJ2-2; D may be TRBD1 (6 bases). CDR3 size: 16 residues. CDR1 and CDR2 from the germline V gene are LGHNT and FRNRAP. V gave up 0 bases and J gave up 3 bases, with 11 bases separating them. The CDR3 is CASGLVQGKDTGELFF. CDR3 sequence (DNA): TGTGCTAGTGGTTTGGTGCAGGGGAAGGACACCGGGGAGCTGTTTTTT.

V is TRBV30 and J is TRBJ1-1; no reliable D call. The CDR3 contains 13 residues. CDR1 is GTSNPN and CDR2 is SVGIG in the germline V gene (reference sequence). With 0 bases removed from V and 4 bases from J, the gap between germline ends came to 9 bases. The CDR3 DNA is TGTGCCTGGAGTGTACGGGGAGGCACTGAAGCTTTCTTT. It is translated as CAWSVRGGTEAFF.

Concerning this clone: Distinct nucleotide sequences in the sample also encode this CDR3. This chain links TRBV2 with TRBJ1-1; a weak D match, TRBD1 (5 bases). Per germline, CDR1 SNHLY and CDR2 FYNNEI. The CDR3 is made up of 15 amino acids. V lost 6 bases and J lost 1, with 15 bases in between. CDR3 in DNA: TGTGCCAGCAGGGGCCGGGGCGGGGGGAACACTGAAGCTTTCTTT. Translated: CASRGRGGGNTEAFF. The full variable domain, its missing parts supplied by reference TRBV2 and TRBJ1-1, is EPEVTQTPSHQVTQMGQEVILRCVPISNHLYFYWYRQILGQKVEFLVSFYNNEISEKSEIFDDQFSVERPDGSNFTLKIRSTKLEDSAMYFCASRGRGGGNTEAFFGQGTRLTVV.